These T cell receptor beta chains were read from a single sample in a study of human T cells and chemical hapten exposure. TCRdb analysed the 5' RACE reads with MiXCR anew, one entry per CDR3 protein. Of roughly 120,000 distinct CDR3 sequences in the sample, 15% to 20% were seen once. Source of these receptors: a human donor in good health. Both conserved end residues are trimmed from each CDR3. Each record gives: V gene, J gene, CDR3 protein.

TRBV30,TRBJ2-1,AWSVVYNEQF
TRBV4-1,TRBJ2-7,ASSQGFRLRGDEQY
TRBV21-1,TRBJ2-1,ASSKALSRDYNNEQF
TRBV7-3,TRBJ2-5,ASSLAGGSETQY
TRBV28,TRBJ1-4,ASSSPRGGVRREKLF
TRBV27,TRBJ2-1,ASTKAGAGYNEQF
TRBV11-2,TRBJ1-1,ASSLNNQLIGGTEAF
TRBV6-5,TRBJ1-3,ASISLPAGNTIY
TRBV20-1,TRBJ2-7,SARDWRTGSYEQY
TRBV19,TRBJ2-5,ASSRPPGTGRLETQY
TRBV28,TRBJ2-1,ASSLISGGRASGPRNEQF
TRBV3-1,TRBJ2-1,ASRPGQGEEQF
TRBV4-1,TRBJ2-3,ASSQDSGDTQY
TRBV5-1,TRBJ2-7,ASSNPAGDEQY
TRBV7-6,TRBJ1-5,ASSPDDRGLEPQH
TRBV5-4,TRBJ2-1,ASRFGGPSGTGTYNEQF
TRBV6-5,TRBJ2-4,APQGLARESAKNIQY
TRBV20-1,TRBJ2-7,SARDRSGTSSYEQY
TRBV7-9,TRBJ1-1,ASSLVAGAATEAF
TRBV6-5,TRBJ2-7,ASMSGTFAEQY
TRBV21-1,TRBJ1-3,ASSKAGNGNTIY
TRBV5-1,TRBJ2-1,ASSLLETAFSSYNEQF
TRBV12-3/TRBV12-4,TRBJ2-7,ASSLGATLDEQY
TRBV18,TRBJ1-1,ASSPGGGEAF
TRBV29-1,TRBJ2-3,SVEARTGLTDTQY
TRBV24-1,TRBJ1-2,ATSGGTGGSGYGYT
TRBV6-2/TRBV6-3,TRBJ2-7,ASSYYEGGEQY
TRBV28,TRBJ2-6,ASSSLSAPGANVLT
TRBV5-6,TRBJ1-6,ASSRDSQHSPLH
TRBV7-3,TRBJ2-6,ASSSGGAGANVLT
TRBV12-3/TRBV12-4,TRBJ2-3,ASSFSGSPDTQY
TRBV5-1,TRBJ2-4,ASSLEDRAKNIQY
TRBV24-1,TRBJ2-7,ATSGREWLAGSPEQY
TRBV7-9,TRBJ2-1,ASSLSGGPNEQF
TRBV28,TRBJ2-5,ASSLPGRKETQY
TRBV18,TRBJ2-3,ASSPLGANPSTDTQY
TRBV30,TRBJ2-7,AWSVRLYEQY
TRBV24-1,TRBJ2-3,ATSDPKGGGVTDTQY
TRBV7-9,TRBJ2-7,ASSLASGMSSYEQY
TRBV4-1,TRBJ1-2,ASSRTGGAAGYT
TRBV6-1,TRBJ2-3,ASSVLTSGTDTQY
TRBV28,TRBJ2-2,ASSLDWTSGYTGELF
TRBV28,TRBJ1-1,ASSFRSARESVGAF
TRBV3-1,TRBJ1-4,ASSQDRCGEKLF
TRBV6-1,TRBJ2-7,ASRKAGTGGAHEQY
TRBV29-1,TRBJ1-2,SAPRGAQGYT
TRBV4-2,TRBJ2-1,ASSQDSGLAGSSYNEQF